The subject of this entry is one T cell receptor beta chain. Its antigen is as yet unknown. This record comes from a study of graft-versus-host responses after intestinal transplantation. The overall study: All recipients were transplanted with multivisceral, liver-intestinal, or isolated intestinal grafts. Findings and limits, study-wide: High graft-versus-host to host-versus-graft T cell clonal ratios marked allografts of patients with graft-donor macrochimerism.

Data came from immunoSEQ multiplex PCR; TCRdb stores just in-frame clones and leaves some out. In the table there are 100,000 to 120,000 clones, approximately 92% of which are singletons. The input for sequencing was unstimulated CD8+ T cells sorted from spleen or lymph node cells, taken before intestinal transplant. This sequence was found in a human donor who received an intestinal transplant.

The CDR3 is CASSLSPRRYNEQFF. In DNA form, the CDR3 reads TGCGCCAGCAGCTTGAGTCCTCGCCGCTACAATGAGCAGTTCTTC. The chain carries TRBV5-1 and TRBJ2-1; no clear D. Trimming stripped 1 base from V and 3 bases from J, with 11 bases between. CDR1 and CDR2 from the germline V gene are SGHRS and YFSETQ. The CDR3 is 15 amino acids.